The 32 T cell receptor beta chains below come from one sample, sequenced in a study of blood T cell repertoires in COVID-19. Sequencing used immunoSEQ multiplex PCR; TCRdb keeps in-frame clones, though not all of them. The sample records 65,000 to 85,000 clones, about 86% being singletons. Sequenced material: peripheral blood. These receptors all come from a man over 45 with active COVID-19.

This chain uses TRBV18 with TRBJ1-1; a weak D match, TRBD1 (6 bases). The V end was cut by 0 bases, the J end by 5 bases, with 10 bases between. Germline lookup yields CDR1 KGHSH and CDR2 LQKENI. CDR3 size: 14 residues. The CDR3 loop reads CASSPPIRGTEAFF. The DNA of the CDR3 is TGTGCCAGCTCACCACCTATCAGGGGAACTGAAGCTTTCTTT.

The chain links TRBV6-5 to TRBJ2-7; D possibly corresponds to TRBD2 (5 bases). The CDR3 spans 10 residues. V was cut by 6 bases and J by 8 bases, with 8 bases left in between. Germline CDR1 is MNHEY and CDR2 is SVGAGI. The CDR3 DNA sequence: TGTGCCAGCAGCCGGGATAAGCAGTACTTC. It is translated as CASSRDKQYF.

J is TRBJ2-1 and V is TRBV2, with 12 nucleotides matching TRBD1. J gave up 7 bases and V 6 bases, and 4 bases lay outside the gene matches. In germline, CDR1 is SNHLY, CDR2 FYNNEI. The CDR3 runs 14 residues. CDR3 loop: CASRGQGALNEQFF. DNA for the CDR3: TGTGCCAGCAGGGGACAGGGGGCGTTGAATGAGCAGTTCTTC. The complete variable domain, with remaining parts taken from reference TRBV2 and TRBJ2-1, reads EPEVTQTPSHQVTQMGQEVILRCVPISNHLYFYWYRQILGQKVEFLVSFYNNEISEKSEIFDDQFSVERPDGSNFTLKIRSTKLEDSAMYFCASRGQGALNEQFFGPGTRLTVL.

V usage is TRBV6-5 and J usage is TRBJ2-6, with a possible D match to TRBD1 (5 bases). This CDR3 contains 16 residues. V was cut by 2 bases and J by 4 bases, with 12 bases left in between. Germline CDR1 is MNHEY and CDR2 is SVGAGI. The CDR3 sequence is CASSYTTGSGANVLTF. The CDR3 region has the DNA TGTGCCAGCAGTTACACCACAGGCTCCGGGGCCAACGTCCTGACTTTC.

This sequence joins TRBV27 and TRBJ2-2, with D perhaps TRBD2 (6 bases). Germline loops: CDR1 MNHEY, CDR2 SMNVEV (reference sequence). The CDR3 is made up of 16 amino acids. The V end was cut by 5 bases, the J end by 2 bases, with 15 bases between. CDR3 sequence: CASSLTGLLNTGELFF. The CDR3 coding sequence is TGTGCCAGCAGTCTGACGGGACTCCTAAACACCGGGGAGCTGTTTTTT.

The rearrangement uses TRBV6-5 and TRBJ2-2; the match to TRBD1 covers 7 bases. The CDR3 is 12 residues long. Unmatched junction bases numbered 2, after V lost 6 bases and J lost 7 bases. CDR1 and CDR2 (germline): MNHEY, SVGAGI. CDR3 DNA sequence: TGTGCCAGCAGCAGACAGGGCGGGGAGCTGTTTTTT. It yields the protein CASSRQGGELFF.

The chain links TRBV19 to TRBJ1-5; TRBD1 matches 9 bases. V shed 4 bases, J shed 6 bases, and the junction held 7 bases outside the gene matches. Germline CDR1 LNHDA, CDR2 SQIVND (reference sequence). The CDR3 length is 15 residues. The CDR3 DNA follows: TGTGCCAGTAGTAGGGACAGGGAGTTGGTTCAGCCCCAGCATTTT. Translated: CASSRDRELVQPQHF.

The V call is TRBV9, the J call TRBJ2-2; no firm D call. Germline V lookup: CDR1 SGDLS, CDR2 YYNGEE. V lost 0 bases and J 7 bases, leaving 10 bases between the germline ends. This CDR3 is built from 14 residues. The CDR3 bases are TGTGCCAGCAGCGTAGAGCTATCGGTCGGGGAGCTGTTTTTT. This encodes CASSVELSVGELFF.

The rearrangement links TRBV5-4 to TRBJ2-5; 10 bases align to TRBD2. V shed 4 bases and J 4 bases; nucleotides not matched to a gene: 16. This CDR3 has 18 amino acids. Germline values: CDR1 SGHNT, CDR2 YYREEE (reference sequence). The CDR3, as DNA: TGTGCCAGCAGCCCTTCGCTTCTAGCGGGAGCAATAGGAGAGACCCAGTACTTC. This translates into CASSPSLLAGAIGETQYF.

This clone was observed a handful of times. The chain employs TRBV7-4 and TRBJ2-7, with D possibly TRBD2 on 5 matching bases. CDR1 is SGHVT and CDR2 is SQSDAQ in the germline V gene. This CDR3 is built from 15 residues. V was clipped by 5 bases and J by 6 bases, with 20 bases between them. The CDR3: CASSTSEGFVAEQYF. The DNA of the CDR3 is TGTGCCAGCAGCACGAGCGAGGGCTTCGTCGCCGAGCAGTACTTC.

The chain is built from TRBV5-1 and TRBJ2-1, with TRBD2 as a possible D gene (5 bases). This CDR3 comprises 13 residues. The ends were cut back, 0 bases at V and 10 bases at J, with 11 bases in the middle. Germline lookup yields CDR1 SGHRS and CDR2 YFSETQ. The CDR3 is CASSLGRRGEQFF. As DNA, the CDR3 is TGCGCCAGCAGCTTGGGTCGAAGAGGGGAGCAGTTCTTC.

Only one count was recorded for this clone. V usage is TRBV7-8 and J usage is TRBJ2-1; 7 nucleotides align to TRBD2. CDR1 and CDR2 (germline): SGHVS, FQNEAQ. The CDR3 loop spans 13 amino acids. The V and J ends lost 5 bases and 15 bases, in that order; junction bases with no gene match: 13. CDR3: CASSRGAERGRFF. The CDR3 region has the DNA TGTGCCAGCAGCAGAGGAGCCGAGCGGGGCCGGTTCTTC.

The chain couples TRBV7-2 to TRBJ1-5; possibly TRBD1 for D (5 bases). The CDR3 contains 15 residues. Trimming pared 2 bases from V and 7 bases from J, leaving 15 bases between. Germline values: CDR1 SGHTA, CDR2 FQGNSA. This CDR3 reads CASSLWGTGDQPQHF. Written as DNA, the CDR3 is TGTGCCAGCAGCTTATGGGGGACGGGGGACCAGCCCCAGCATTTT.

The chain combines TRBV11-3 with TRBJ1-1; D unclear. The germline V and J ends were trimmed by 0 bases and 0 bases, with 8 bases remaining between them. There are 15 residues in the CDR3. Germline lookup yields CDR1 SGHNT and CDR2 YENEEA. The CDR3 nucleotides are TGTGCCAGCAGCTTAGATAGTAACTTGAACACTGAAGCTTTCTTT. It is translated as CASSLDSNLNTEAFF. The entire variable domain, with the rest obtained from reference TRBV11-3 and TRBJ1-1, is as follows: EAGVVQSPRYKIIEKKQPVAFWCNPISGHNTLYWYLQNLGQGPELLIRYENEEAVDDSQLPKDRFSAERLKGVDSTLKIQPAELGDSAVYLCASSLDSNLNTEAFFGQGTRLTVV.

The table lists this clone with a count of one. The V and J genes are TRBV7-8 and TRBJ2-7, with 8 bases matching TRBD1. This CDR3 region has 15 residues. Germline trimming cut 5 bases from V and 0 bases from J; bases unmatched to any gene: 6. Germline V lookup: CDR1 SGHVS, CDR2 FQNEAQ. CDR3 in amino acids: CASSIRQGPSYEQYF. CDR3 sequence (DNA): TGTGCCAGCAGCATAAGACAGGGGCCCTCCTACGAGCAGTACTTC.

The CDR3, as DNA: TGTGCCAGCAGCCAAACAGGGGCGACGAACACTGAAGCTTTCTTT. Translation gives CASSQTGATNTEAFF. The chain carries TRBV4-2 and TRBJ1-1, with 7 bases lining up with TRBD1. The V segment lost 2 bases and the J segment 1 base; nucleotides outside the gene matches: 4. This CDR3 region has 15 residues. The germline gives CDR1 LGHNA, CDR2 YNFKEQ.

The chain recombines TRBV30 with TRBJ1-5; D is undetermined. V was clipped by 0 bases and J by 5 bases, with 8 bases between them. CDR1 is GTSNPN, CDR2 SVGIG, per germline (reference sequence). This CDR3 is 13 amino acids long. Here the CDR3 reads CAWSVSIHQPQHF. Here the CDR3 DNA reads TGTGCCTGGAGTGTTAGTATCCATCAGCCCCAGCATTTT.

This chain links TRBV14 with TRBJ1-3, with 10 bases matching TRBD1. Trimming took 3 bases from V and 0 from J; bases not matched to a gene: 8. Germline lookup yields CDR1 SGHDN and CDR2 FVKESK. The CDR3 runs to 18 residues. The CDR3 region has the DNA TGTGCCAGCAGCCAGCTGGGCGGGACAGGGGTCTCTGGAAACACCATATATTTT. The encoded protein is CASSQLGGTGVSGNTIYF. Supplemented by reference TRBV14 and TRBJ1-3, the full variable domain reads EAGVTQFPSHSVIEKGQTVTLRCDPISGHDNLYWYRRVMGKEIKFLLHFVKESKQDESGMPNNRFLAERTGGTYSTLKVQPAELEDSGVYFCASSQLGGTGVSGNTIYFGEGSWLTVV.

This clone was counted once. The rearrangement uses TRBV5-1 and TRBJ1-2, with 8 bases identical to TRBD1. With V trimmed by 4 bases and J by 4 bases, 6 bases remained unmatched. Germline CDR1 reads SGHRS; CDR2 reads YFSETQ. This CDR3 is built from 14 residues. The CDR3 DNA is TGCGCCAGCAGCCCTGGACAGGGTGGCTATGGCTACACCTTC. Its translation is CASSPGQGGYGYTF.

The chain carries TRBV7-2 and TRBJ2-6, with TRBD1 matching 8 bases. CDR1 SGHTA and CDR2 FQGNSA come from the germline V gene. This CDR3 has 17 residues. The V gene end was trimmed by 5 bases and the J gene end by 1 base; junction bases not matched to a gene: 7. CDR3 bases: TGTGCCAGCAGCCCGTACGGGACAGGTTCTGGGGCCAACGTCCTGACTTTC. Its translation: CASSPYGTGSGANVLTF.

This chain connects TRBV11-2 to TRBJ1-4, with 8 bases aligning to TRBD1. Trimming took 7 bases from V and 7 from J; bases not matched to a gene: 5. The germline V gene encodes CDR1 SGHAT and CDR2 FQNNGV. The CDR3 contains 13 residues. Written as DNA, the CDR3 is TGTGCCAGCAATGCAGGGGGCAGTGAAAAACTGTTTTTT. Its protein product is CASNAGGSEKLFF. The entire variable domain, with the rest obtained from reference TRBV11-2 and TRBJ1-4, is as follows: EAGVAQSPRYKIIEKRQSVAFWCNPISGHATLYWYQQILGQGPKLLIQFQNNGVVDDSQLPKDRFSAERLKGVDSTLKIQPAKLEDSAVYLCASNAGGSEKLFFGSGTQLSVL.

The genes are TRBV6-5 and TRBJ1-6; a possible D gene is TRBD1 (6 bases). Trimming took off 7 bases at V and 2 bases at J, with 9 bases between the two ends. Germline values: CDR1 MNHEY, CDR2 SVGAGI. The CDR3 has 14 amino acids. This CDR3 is CASKGGPYNSPLHF. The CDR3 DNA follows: TGTGCCAGCAAAGGGGGACCCTATAATTCACCCCTCCACTTT.

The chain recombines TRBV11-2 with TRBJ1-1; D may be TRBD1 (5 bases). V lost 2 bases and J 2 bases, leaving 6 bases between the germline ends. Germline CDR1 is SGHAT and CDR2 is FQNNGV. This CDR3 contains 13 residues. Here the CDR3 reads CASSLTGNTEAFF. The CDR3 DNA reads TGTGCCAGCAGCTTAACAGGCAACACTGAAGCTTTCTTT.

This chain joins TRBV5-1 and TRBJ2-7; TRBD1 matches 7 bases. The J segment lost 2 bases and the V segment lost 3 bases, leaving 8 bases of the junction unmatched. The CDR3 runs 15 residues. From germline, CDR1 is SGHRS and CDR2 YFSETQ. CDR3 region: CASSSLGQETYEQYF. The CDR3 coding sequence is TGCGCCAGCAGCTCTCTTGGACAGGAGACCTACGAGCAGTACTTC.

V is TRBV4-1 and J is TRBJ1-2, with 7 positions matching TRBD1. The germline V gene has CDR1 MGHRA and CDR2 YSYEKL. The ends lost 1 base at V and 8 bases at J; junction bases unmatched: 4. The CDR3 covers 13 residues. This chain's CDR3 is CASSQGRTGGYTF. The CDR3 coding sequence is TGCGCCAGCAGCCAAGGTCGGACAGGCGGCTACACCTTC.

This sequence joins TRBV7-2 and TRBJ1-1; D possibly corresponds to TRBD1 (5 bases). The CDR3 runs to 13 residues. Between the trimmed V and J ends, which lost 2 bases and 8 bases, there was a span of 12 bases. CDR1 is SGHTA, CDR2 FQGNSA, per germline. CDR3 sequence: CASSLFSGGEAFF. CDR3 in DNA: TGTGCCAGCAGCTTATTTTCGGGGGGGGAAGCTTTCTTT.

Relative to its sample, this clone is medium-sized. In nucleotides, the CDR3 is TGTGCCAGCAGTTATACCTCGGGGGGGGGCCAAGAGACCCAGTACTTC. Translation: CASSYTSGGGQETQYF. V and J are TRBV6-2 or TRBV6-3 and TRBJ2-5; 8 positions agree with TRBD2. J lost 1 base, V lost 3 bases, and 7 bases had no gene match. The CDR3 sequence is 16 residues long. CDR1 and CDR2 from the germline V gene are MNHEY and SVGEGT.

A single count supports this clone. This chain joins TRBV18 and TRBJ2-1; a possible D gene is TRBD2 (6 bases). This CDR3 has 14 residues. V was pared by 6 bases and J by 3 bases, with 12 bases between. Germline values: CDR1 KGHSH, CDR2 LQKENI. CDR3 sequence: CASSGTDYYNEQFF. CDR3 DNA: TGTGCCAGCTCCGGAACGGACTACTACAATGAGCAGTTCTTC. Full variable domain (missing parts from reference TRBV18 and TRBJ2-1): NAGVMQNPRHLVRRRGQEARLRCSPMKGHSHVYWYRQLPEEGLKFMVYLQKENIIDESGMPKERFSAEFPKEGPSILRIQQVVRGDSAAYFCASSGTDYYNEQFFGPGTRLTVL.

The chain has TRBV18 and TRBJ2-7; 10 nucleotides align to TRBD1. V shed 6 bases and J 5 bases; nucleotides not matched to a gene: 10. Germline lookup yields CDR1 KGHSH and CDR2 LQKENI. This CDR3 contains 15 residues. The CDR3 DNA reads TGTGCCAGCTCCCCCTTGGACAGGGGGGTCGACGAGCAGTACTTC. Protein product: CASSPLDRGVDEQYF.

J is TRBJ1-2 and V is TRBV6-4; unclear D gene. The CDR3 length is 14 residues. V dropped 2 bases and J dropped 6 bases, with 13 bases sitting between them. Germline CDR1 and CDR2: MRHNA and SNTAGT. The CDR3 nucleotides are TGTGCCAGCAGTGACCCCCCGGGCGGGAATGGCTACACCTTC. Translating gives CASSDPPGGNGYTF.

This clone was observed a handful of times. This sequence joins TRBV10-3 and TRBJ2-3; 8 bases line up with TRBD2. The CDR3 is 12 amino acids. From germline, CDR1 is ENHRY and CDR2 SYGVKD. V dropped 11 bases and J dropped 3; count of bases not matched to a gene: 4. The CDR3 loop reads CASGGGTDTQYF. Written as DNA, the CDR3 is TGTGCCTCGGGGGGGGGTACAGATACGCAGTATTTT.

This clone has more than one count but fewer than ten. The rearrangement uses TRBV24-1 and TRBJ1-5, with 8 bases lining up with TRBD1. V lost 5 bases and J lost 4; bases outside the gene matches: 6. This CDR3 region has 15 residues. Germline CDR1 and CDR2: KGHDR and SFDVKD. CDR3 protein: CATSAATGGNQPQHF. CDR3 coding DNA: TGTGCCACCAGTGCCGCCACAGGGGGGAATCAGCCCCAGCATTTT.